What follows are 17 T cell receptor beta chains derived from one specimen sequenced in a study of control samples from healthy donors and cancer patients. The data were produced by immunoSEQ multiplex PCR, yet TCRdb's version contains in-frame clones alone and is incomplete. This sample has 200,000 to 250,000 clones, with around 94% found just once. Sequencing was performed on blood. The receptors here all came from a man aged 45-60 years in good health.

The V and J genes are TRBV27 and TRBJ1-2; a possible D gene is TRBD1 (5 bases). In germline, CDR1 is MNHEY, CDR2 SMNVEV (reference sequence). Trimming removed 5 bases at V and 2 bases at J, with 15 bases between. The CDR3 spans 15 residues. The CDR3 bases are TGTGCCAGCAGTAGGTCGGCGGGGCTGAACTATGGCTACACCTTC. As protein: CASSRSAGLNYGYTF.

The chain links TRBV6-1 to TRBJ2-7; TRBD1 matches at 7 bases. Germline V gene sequence: CDR1 MNHNS, CDR2 SASEGT. This CDR3 has 18 amino acids. Unmatched junction bases numbered 15, after V lost 3 bases and J lost 1 base. CDR3 nucleotides: TGTGCCAGCAGTGAGGGACAGCACCACGCCTATTCATCCTACGAGCAGTACTTC. Its protein product is CASSEGQHHAYSSYEQYF.

V gene TRBV18 combines with J gene TRBJ2-1; D call uncertain. The CDR3 has 15 residues. Per germline, CDR1 KGHSH and CDR2 LQKENI. The germline V and J ends were trimmed by 6 bases and 0 bases, with 12 bases remaining between them. CDR3 bases: TGTGCCAGCTCCGGAATAGGGTTCTCCTACAATGAGCAGTTCTTC. Protein: CASSGIGFSYNEQFF. Full variable domain (outside the CDR3, taken from reference TRBV18 and TRBJ2-1): NAGVMQNPRHLVRRRGQEARLRCSPMKGHSHVYWYRQLPEEGLKFMVYLQKENIIDESGMPKERFSAEFPKEGPSILRIQQVVRGDSAAYFCASSGIGFSYNEQFFGPGTRLTVL.

J is TRBJ2-2 and V is TRBV5-1, with D perhaps matching TRBD2 (6 bases). The ends were cut back, 4 bases at V and 7 bases at J, with 11 bases in the middle. The germline V gene encodes CDR1 SGHRS and CDR2 YFSETQ. The length of the CDR3 is 13 residues. The CDR3 coding sequence is TGCGCCAGCAGCCCGGAGGGGATCGGGGAGCTGTTTTTT. Its translation is CASSPEGIGELFF.

This clone was observed once. For the CDR3, the DNA is TGTGCCAGCAGTGAAGAGACAGCCGGAAACACCATATATTTT. It specifies CASSEETAGNTIYF. The rearrangement links TRBV2 to TRBJ1-3; TRBD1 is a possible D gene (5 bases). Germline CDR1 SNHLY, CDR2 FYNNEI. The CDR3 consists of 14 residues. V lost 1 base and J 4 bases, leaving 8 bases between the germline ends.

This clone has just one count. The chain carries TRBV6-6 and TRBJ1-1; TRBD1 is a possible D gene (5 bases). There are 13 residues in the CDR3. Germline V gene sequence: CDR1 MNHNY, CDR2 SVGAGI (reference sequence). V was pared by 4 bases and J by 2 bases, with 8 bases between. The CDR3 loop reads CASSSQVNTEAFF. In DNA, the CDR3 is TGTGCCAGCAGTTCACAGGTAAACACTGAAGCTTTCTTT.

V usage is TRBV6-5 and J usage is TRBJ2-7; 11 nucleotides align to TRBD1. CDR1 is MNHEY and CDR2 is SVGAGI in the germline V gene. This CDR3 contains 15 residues. V shed 8 bases, J shed 4 bases, and the junction held 10 bases outside the gene matches. CDR3 coding DNA: TGTGCCAGCTGGTTAGGGACAGGGGGGGGTTACGAGCAGTACGTC. It codes for CASWLGTGGGYEQYV.

This rearrangement joins TRBV6-2 or TRBV6-3 to TRBJ1-5, with 7 bases identical to TRBD1. With 6 bases clipped from V and 1 base from J, the junction kept 12 bases outside the gene matches. This CDR3 has 17 amino acids. Germline-derived CDR1 and CDR2 are MNHEY and SVGEGT. The CDR3 DNA reads TGTGCCAGCAGCCCACTACTACCGGGACAGAGCAATCAGCCCCAGCATTTT. Protein sequence: CASSPLLPGQSNQPQHF.

The chain employs TRBV7-2 and TRBJ1-5; weak D call: TRBD1 (6 bases). CDR3 size: 14 residues. Trimming shortened V by 5 bases and J by 1 base, and 9 bases separated the two germline ends. CDR1 and CDR2 (germline): SGHTA, FQGNSA. CDR3 sequence reads: CASSTQGSNQPQHF. The CDR3 DNA reads TGTGCCAGCAGCACACAGGGAAGCAATCAGCCCCAGCATTTT.

V and J are TRBV29-1 and TRBJ1-5; the D gene is possibly TRBD1 (5 bases). The CDR3 covers 13 residues. The V end lost 4 bases, the J end lost 8 bases, and 15 bases lay between the germline ends. Germline values: CDR1 SQVTM, CDR2 ANQGSEA. CDR3 region: CSVARQGGEPQHF. CDR3 DNA: TGCAGCGTTGCGAGGCAGGGAGGTGAGCCCCAGCATTTT.

The V gene is TRBV3-1 (or the pseudogene TRBV3-2), the J gene TRBJ2-3; D is tentatively TRBD1 or TRBD2 (5 bases each). Germline V gene sequence: CDR1 LGHDT, CDR2 YNNKEL (reference sequence). CDR3 length: 14 amino acids. V shed 3 bases and J shed 8 bases, with 15 bases lying between them. Here the CDR3 reads CASSQGPSGVTQYF. The CDR3 DNA reads TGTGCCAGCAGCCAGGGACCATCCGGGGTTACGCAGTATTTT.

The chain couples TRBV19 to TRBJ1-4, with 7 nucleotides matching TRBD1. Germline CDR1 reads LNHDA; CDR2 reads SQIVND (reference sequence). This CDR3 is 13 amino acids long. The trim removed 6 bases at V and 8 bases at J, leaving 6 bases unmatched. CDR3 sequence (DNA): TGTGCCAGTAGCATTGAGGGGGCGGAAAAACTGTTTTTT. Its protein product is CASSIEGAEKLFF. Together with reference TRBV19 and TRBJ1-4, the CDR3 gives the full variable domain: DGGITQSPKYLFRKEGQNVTLSCEQNLNHDAMYWYRQDPGQGLRLIYYSQIVNDFQKGDIAEGYSVSREKKESFPLTVTSAQKNPTAFYLCASSIEGAEKLFFGSGTQLSVL.

The gene calls are TRBV18 and TRBJ2-3; 9 bases fit TRBD2. Looked up from germline, CDR1 is KGHSH and CDR2 is LQKENI. V gave up 6 bases and J gave up 2 bases; unmatched junction bases: 3. This CDR3 spans 14 amino acids. The CDR3 loop is CASSQRGATDTQYF. CDR3 sequence (DNA): TGTGCCAGCTCTCAGCGGGGGGCCACAGATACGCAGTATTTT.

V is TRBV27 and J is TRBJ1-6; D is ambiguous. CDR1 and CDR2 from the germline V gene are MNHEY and SMNVEV (reference sequence). V was trimmed by 6 bases and J by 0 bases, leaving 9 bases between them. This CDR3 comprises 15 residues. The CDR3, as DNA: TGTGCCAGCAGGGCGGGAACCTCCTATAATTCACCCCTCCACTTT. This gives the protein CASRAGTSYNSPLHF.

V usage is TRBV9 and J usage is TRBJ2-3; D is unresolved. V was cut by 0 bases and J by 0 bases, with 2 bases left in between. The CDR3 covers 13 residues. Germline loops: CDR1 SGDLS, CDR2 YYNGEE. The CDR3 loop is CASSVGSTDTQYF. DNA for the CDR3: TGTGCCAGCAGCGTAGGCAGCACAGATACGCAGTATTTT.

The rearrangement links TRBV29-1 to TRBJ2-3; possible D gene TRBD2, 7 bases. This CDR3 contains 13 residues. The V and J ends lost 0 bases and 8 bases respectively, with 12 bases between them. Germline V gene lookup returns CDR1 SQVTM and CDR2 ANQGSEA. The CDR3 DNA is TGCAGCGTTGAAGAGGCGGGGGCTGGTACGCAGTATTTT. This sequence encodes CSVEEAGAGTQYF.

Note on this clone: One end of the junction does not line up with germline, which may come from a read error. This chain connects TRBV6-1 to TRBJ1-5, with D tentatively TRBD1 (5 bases). Germline V CDR1 and CDR2: MNHNS, SASEGT. The CDR3 extends over 15 amino acids. The CDR3 region is CASSEGTGSNQPQHF. The CDR3 nucleotides read TGTGCCAGCAGCGAAGGGACGGGATCAAATCAGCCCCAGCATTTT.